One and the same sample provided the 5 T cell receptor beta chains below, sequenced in a study of blood T cell repertoires in COVID-19. Method: immunoSEQ multiplex PCR; TCRdb's copy keeps in-frame clones and lacks some. The data hold approximately 75,000 clones, with 70% to 90% observed a single time. What was sequenced was peripheral blood. Source of these receptors: a man aged 50-59 years with acute or convalescent COVID-19.

The chain uses TRBV5-1 and TRBJ2-3; 16 nucleotides agree with TRBD2. From germline, CDR1 is SGHRS and CDR2 YFSETQ. With V trimmed by 4 bases and J by 1 base, 3 bases remained unmatched. The CDR3 length is 17 residues. The CDR3 here is CASSPGTSGGGTDTQYF. The CDR3 DNA reads TGCGCCAGCAGCCCCGGGACTAGCGGGGGGGGCACAGATACGCAGTATTTT.

The chain links TRBV21-1 to TRBJ1-1. TRBV21-1 represents a pseudogene. This CDR3 has 15 amino acids. CDR3 sequence (DNA): TGTGCCAGCAGCAAAACGGGGTTATCGTGCACTGAAGCTTTCTTT. The encoded protein is CASSKTGLSCTEAFF.

The gene calls are TRBV27 and TRBJ1-1; TRBD1 is a possible D gene (5 bases). The ends were cut back, 0 bases at V and 1 base at J, with 12 bases in the middle. This CDR3 contains 16 residues. The germline V gene has CDR1 MNHEY and CDR2 SMNVEV (reference sequence). The CDR3 coding sequence is TGTGCCAGCAGTTTATCGATGGCGGGGCCGAACACTGAAGCTTTCTTT. It specifies CASSLSMAGPNTEAFF.

This chain uses TRBV6-5 with TRBJ2-4, with 8 bases matching TRBD1. The CDR3 totals 15 residues. The germline V gene has CDR1 MNHEY and CDR2 SVGAGI. Trimming at V came to 6 bases and at J to 1 base, leaving 5 bases not matched to a gene. The CDR3 loop reads CASRQGAGAKNIQYF. CDR3 in DNA: TGTGCCAGCAGGCAGGGGGCCGGGGCCAAAAACATTCAGTACTTC.

V and J are TRBV6-6 and TRBJ1-4; D is unclear. Trimming cost V 3 bases and J 7 bases, with 9 bases left between them. Germline V gene data show CDR1 as MNHNY and CDR2 as SVGAGI (reference sequence). CDR3 size: 13 residues. CDR3 DNA: TGTGCCAGCAGTTATCACGGTACTGAAAAACTGTTTTTT. This codes for CASSYHGTEKLFF.